These T cell receptor beta chains were read from a single sample in a study of blood T cell repertoires in COVID-19. Some clones are missing from TCRdb's copy, which holds only in-frame ones; the method was immunoSEQ multiplex PCR. This table has 120,000 to 150,000 clones, about 89% appearing once. The sequenced sample consisted of peripheral blood. The receptors derive from a man aged 80 or over with acute or convalescent COVID-19. The CDR3 runs from the conserved cysteine through the conserved F or W. The D gene is left open where the match is weak. Expanded clones get a size class; other rows say once, few or many, or leave the size out.

size,J,V,D,CDR3,DNA
.,TRBJ1-5,TRBV19,.,CASSIGQVTNQPQHF,TGTGCCAGTAGTATAGGACAGGTCACCAATCAGCCCCAGCATTTT
.,TRBJ2-3,TRBV3-1/TRBV3-2,TRBD2,CASTQRGAFTDTQYF,TGTGCCAGCACCCAGCGGGGGGCCTTCACAGATACGCAGTATTTT
.,TRBJ1-4,TRBV6-5,.,CASGETRDFNEKLFF,TGTGCCAGCGGGGAAACCCGGGACTTTAATGAAAAACTGTTTTTT
.,TRBJ1-2,TRBV28,.,CASSPLPEYGYTF,TGTGCCAGCAGTCCCCTTCCAGAATATGGCTACACCTTC
once,TRBJ2-5,TRBV2,.,CATQGQQTQYF,TGTGCCACCCAGGGGCAACAGACCCAGTACTTC
.,TRBJ1-2,TRBV6-6,TRBD1,CASKLRRGQDGYTF,TGTGCCAGCAAACTTCGGAGGGGGCAAGATGGCTACACCTTC
.,TRBJ2-6,TRBV19,.,CASTPGGYSGANVLTF,TGTGCCAGTACCCCGGGGGGCTACAGTGGGGCCAACGTCCTGACTTTC
.,TRBJ1-3,TRBV2,.,CASSWDTQDRNTIYF,TGTGCCAGCAGTTGGGACACCCAAGACCGAAACACCATATATTTT
.,TRBJ2-7,TRBV27,TRBD1,CATQRDRVNSYEQYF,TGTGCCACCCAGCGGGACAGGGTCAATTCCTACGAGCAGTACTTC
many,TRBJ2-1,TRBV5-6,TRBD2,CASSLGLAGGYNEQFF,TGTGCCAGCAGCTTGGGACTAGCGGGGGGTTACAATGAGCAGTTCTTC
.,TRBJ2-7,TRBV6-6,.,CASSYRWSSYEQYF,TGTGCCAGCAGTTACCGCTGGAGCTCCTACGAGCAGTACTTC
.,TRBJ1-4,TRBV28,.,CASSFSLPTNEKLFF,TGTGCCAGCAGTTTTTCTCTCCCAACTAATGAAAAACTGTTTTTT
.,TRBJ2-7,TRBV6-2/TRBV6-3,.,CASSYRDTSYEQYF,TGTGCCAGCAGTTACCGGGACACCTCCTACGAGCAGTACTTC
.,TRBJ1-3,TRBV5-1,.,CASSPGASSGNTIYF,TGCGCCAGCAGCCCAGGGGCCAGCTCTGGAAACACCATATATTTT
.,TRBJ1-2,TRBV14,.,CASSQRGNYGYTF,TGTGCCAGCAGCCAAAGGGGAAACTATGGCTACACCTTC
.,TRBJ1-1,TRBV6-5,.,CASSFQMNTEAFF,TGTGCCAGCAGTTTCCAAATGAACACTGAAGCTTTCTTT
.,TRBJ1-2,TRBV4-1,.,CASSQETGGHDYTF,TGCGCCAGCAGCCAAGAAACGGGAGGTCACGACTACACCTTC
.,TRBJ2-3,TRBV7-8,.,CASSPRTIADTQYF,TGTGCCAGCAGCCCTCGGACTATAGCAGATACGCAGTATTTT
.,TRBJ2-6,TRBV2,TRBD1,CASSVWADRVNSSGANVLTF,TGTGCCAGCAGTGTTTGGGCCGACAGGGTGAATAGCTCTGGGGCCAACGTCCTGACTTTC
once,TRBJ1-3,TRBV28,TRBD1,CASSDGQGASGNTIYF,TGTGCCAGCAGTGACGGACAGGGGGCATCTGGAAACACCATATATTTT
few,TRBJ1-2,TRBV7-8,.,CASSRTVNYGYTF,TGTGCCAGCAGCCGGACAGTCAACTATGGCTACACCTTC
.,TRBJ1-4,TRBV3-1/TRBV3-2,.,CASSQDGGGELFF,TGTGCCAGCAGCCAAGATGGGGGGGGCGAACTGTTTTTT
.,TRBJ1-3,TRBV5-1,TRBD1,CASSSGTGVSGNTIYF,TGCGCCAGCAGCTCCGGGACAGGGGTTTCTGGAAACACCATATATTTT
few,TRBJ2-3,TRBV5-1,TRBD2,CASSTDAGGTDTQYF,TGCGCCAGCAGCACGGATGCGGGGGGCACAGATACGCAGTATTTT
.,TRBJ1-2,TRBV6-5,TRBD1,CASSTGTELLRGYTF,TGTGCCAGCAGTACCGGGACAGAACTTCTACGAGGCTACACCTTC
.,TRBJ1-6,TRBV28,TRBD1,CASSLGDRNNSPLHF,TGTGCCAGCAGTTTAGGGGACAGGAATAATTCACCCCTCCACTTT
.,TRBJ2-5,TRBV5-6,TRBD1,CASSLGTGGEETQYF,TGTGCCAGCAGCTTGGGTACAGGGGGCGAAGAGACCCAGTACTTC
.,TRBJ1-6,TRBV9,TRBD1,CASSGGTGSSDSPLHF,TGTGCCAGCAGCGGGGGGACAGGGTCCTCGGATTCACCCCTCCACTTT
.,TRBJ1-3,TRBV6-5,TRBD1,CASSYSGQERGNTIYF,TGTGCCAGCAGTTACTCGGGACAGGAAAGAGGAAACACCATATATTTT
once,TRBJ1-1,TRBV27,TRBD1,CASNVLGQSADWAFF,TGTGCCAGCAATGTCTTGGGACAGTCTGCAGATTGGGCTTTCTTT
.,TRBJ1-2,TRBV16,.,CASSRVVGQEYGYTF,TGTGCCAGCAGCCGCGTAGTGGGGCAGGAGTATGGCTACACCTTC
.,TRBJ2-7,TRBV5-4,TRBD1,CASSSGTGYHEQYF,TGTGCCAGCAGCTCCGGGACAGGGTACCACGAGCAGTACTTC
.,TRBJ2-3,TRBV20-1,TRBD2,CSASTGTSGRPQYF,TGCAGTGCTAGTACCGGGACTAGCGGGAGGCCGCAGTATTTT
.,TRBJ2-7,TRBV18,.,CASSPSPGLIDEQYF,TGTGCCAGCTCACCATCCCCAGGGCTGATCGACGAGCAGTACTTC
.,TRBJ2-6,TRBV4-1,TRBD1,CASSQSTQDRGRAGANVLTF,TGCGCCAGCAGCCAATCTACTCAGGACAGGGGGCGAGCTGGGGCCAACGTCCTGACTTTC
.,TRBJ1-1,TRBV19,.,CASRFRGSFEAFF,TGTGCCAGTCGCTTTAGAGGGTCCTTTGAAGCTTTCTTT
.,TRBJ1-3,TRBV9,TRBD1,CASSAQGAAGNTIYF,TGTGCCAGCAGCGCCCAGGGGGCGGCTGGAAACACCATATATTTT
.,TRBJ2-5,TRBV9,TRBD2,CASSALAGGIQETQYF,TGTGCCAGCAGCGCCCTAGCGGGAGGAATCCAAGAGACCCAGTACTTC
.,TRBJ2-7,TRBV7-8,TRBD2,CASSLDLLAEYYEQYF,TGTGCCAGCAGCTTAGACTTACTAGCGGAATACTACGAGCAGTACTTC
.,TRBJ2-2,TRBV12-3/TRBV12-4,.,CASSFEGAGELFF,TGTGCCAGCAGTTTTGAGGGGGCCGGGGAGCTGTTTTTT
.,TRBJ1-6,TRBV5-1,TRBD1,CASTPSGGNSPLHF,TGCGCCAGCACCCCGTCAGGGGGGAATTCACCCCTCCACTTT
.,TRBJ2-1,TRBV7-8,TRBD2,CASSLRASGRSYNEQFF,TGTGCCAGCAGCTTAAGGGCTAGCGGTCGTTCCTACAATGAGCAGTTCTTC
.,TRBJ1-2,TRBV19,.,CASSRDISYGYTF,TGTGCCAGTAGTAGGGACATCAGCTATGGCTACACCTTC